The clone carrying this TCR beta chain was seen at least ten times. The antigen is undetermined. The authors took blood RNA from unsorted whole blood and also extracted germline DNA. Chronic HBV infection, which was untreated, was present in the patients. Synthesis of TCR beta cDNA was carried out from approximately 470 ng total RNA with a constant-region primer. Researchers made the TCR beta libraries by running three nested multiplex PCR rounds with slightly modified ARM-PCR. In the first two PCR rounds, TRBV1-TRBV30 forward primers were paired with a C-beta reverse primer, and each round lasted about 9 cycles. TCRdb passed the multiplex PCR reads through MiXCR, listing each CDR3 protein once. The top ten hold 5.5% to 8% of the sample, which has 330,000 or so distinct CDR3 sequences, roughly 61% seen once. The germline V gene encodes CDR1 MNHNS and CDR2 SASEGT. The CDR3 covers 11 residues. Trimming pared 8 bases from V and 1 base from J, leaving 3 bases between.

The sample originates from a study of tumor-infiltrating lymphocytes in primary liver carcinoma. Background on the study: Donors had hepatocellular carcinoma or combined HCC and intrahepatic cholangiocarcinoma. All lesions had stage T1-T3 N0M0 and roughly 4.2 to 10 cm widths. Whole-study results and caveats: Tumor region pairs outstripped tumor-adjacent and tumor-blood pairs in overlap.

V and J are TRBV6-1 and TRBJ2-1, with D unresolved. The sequence was obtained from a man aged 35 to 55 with primary liver carcinoma and hepatitis B virus infection. Sequencing was done on a sample of peripheral blood. The CDR3 DNA sequence: TGTGCCAGCGAGTCCTACAATGAGCAGTTCTTC. This translates into CASESYNEQFF.